This record covers a single T cell receptor (beta chain). Per the study methods: The assay estimated nucleated cells by amplifying reference gene primers. Profiled with immunoSEQ multiplex PCR; TCRdb holds only in-frame clones, not every one. The V and J calls and clone size were taken over from that table, and D and trimming were inferred from the DNA. This sample has 130,000 to 150,000 clones, with less than 85% found just once. This sample is part of a study of blood T cell repertoires in COVID-19. Overall study context: T cells, B-cell-depleted T cells, or PBMCs supplied cDNA or gDNA.

V was clipped by 6 bases and J by 4 bases, with 18 bases between them. The CDR3 loop spans 15 amino acids. The V gene's germline CDR1 is MNHEY and CDR2 SVGEGT. The chain is built from TRBV6-2 or TRBV6-3 and TRBJ1-1; D is undetermined. The sequenced material came from peripheral blood. The sequence was obtained from a human donor in a cohort sampled during active COVID-19. CDR3 nucleotide sequence: TGTGCCAGCAGCCCAGACTTCCCGAGGCCCACTGAAGCTTTCTTT. This translates into CASSPDFPRPTEAFF.